This T cell receptor beta chain was sequenced for a study of human T cells and chemical hapten exposure. At the level of the study: Patients having alopecia areata, totalis or universalis were mostly female. Largely, small differences in pooled library volume made per-sample TCR yields vary. Study observations and caveats: The study found that PT1 expanded TCR counts correlated positively with patch test score.

Time point specified: patch test 3, about 24 weeks after DPC sensitization. Treatment indicated: therapeutic diphenylcyclopropenone sensitization with weekly scalp DPC. MiXCR was run by TCRdb on the RACE reads, yielding one entry per CDR3 protein. Among 100,000 to 120,000 distinct CDR3 sequences listed, around 34% were seen once. A few counts support this clonotype. The antigen is undetermined. The length of the CDR3 is 12 residues. Germline loops: CDR1 SGHDN, CDR2 FVKESK. V was trimmed by 6 bases and J by 1 base, leaving 6 bases between them. This specimen was whole blood, taken in connection with sensitization to the hapten diphenylcyclopropenone (DPC). The genes are TRBV14 and TRBJ1-1; unclear D gene. The sequence was obtained from a man aged 40-55 years with alopecia areata. Some clones in this sample may be carry-over from other donors' samples. The CDR3 spells CASREGNTEAFF. Written as DNA, the CDR3 is TGTGCCAGCAGAGAGGGGAACACTGAAGCTTTCTTT. The entire variable domain, with the rest obtained from reference TRBV14 and TRBJ1-1, is as follows: EAGVTQFPSHSVIEKGQTVTLRCDPISGHDNLYWYRRVMGKEIKFLLHFVKESKQDESGMPNNRFLAERTGGTYSTLKVQPAELEDSGVYFCASREGNTEAFFGQGTRLTVV.